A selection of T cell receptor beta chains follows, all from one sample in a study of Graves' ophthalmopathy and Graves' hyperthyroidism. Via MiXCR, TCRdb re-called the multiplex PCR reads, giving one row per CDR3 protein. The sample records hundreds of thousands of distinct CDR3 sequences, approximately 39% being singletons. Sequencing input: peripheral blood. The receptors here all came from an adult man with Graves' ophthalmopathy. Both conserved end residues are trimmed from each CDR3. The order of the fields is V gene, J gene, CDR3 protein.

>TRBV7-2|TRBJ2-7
ASSRVAGSLYEQY
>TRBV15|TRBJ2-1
ATSFLTSGGGEQF
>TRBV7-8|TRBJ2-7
ASSQAGRGPSLDEQY
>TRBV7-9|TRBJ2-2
ASSSDWDTGELF
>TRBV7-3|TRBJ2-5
ASSKTASQETQY
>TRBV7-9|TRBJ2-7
ASSSPAGAPYEQY
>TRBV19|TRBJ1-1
ASTPPDRGWTEAF
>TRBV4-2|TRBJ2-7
AGSQDLRPPPYEQY
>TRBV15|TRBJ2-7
ATSRVWDSGGEQY
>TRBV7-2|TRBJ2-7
ASSGKTGRAYEQY
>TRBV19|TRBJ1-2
ASSFLETANYGYT
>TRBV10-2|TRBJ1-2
ASRWTGYYGYT
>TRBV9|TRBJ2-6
ASSARQGLGGANVLT
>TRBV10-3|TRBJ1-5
AISESTGIGQPQH
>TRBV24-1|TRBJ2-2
ATSPSADRSPGELF
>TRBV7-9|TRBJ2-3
ASSQGQGHTDTQY
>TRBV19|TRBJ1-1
ASTMAGAAF
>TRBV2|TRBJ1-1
ASSEDRVDTEAF
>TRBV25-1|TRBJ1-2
ASSGDRARLLIGYGYT
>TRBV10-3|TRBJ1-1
AISGGYRGTEAF
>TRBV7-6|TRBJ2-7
ASSLFGSLNEQY
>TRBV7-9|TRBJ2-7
ASSLGYVGSYEQY
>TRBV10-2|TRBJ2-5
ATSGSWETQY
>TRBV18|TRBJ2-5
ASSTGTQETQY
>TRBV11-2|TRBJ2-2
ASSSTPGELF
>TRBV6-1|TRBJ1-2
ASSQRQGATEGYT
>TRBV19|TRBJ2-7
ASSMRGATYEQY
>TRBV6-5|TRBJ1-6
ASSTGYNSPLH
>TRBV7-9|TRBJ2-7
ASSQDTDAYEQY
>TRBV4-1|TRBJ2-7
ASSQDRAFGEQY
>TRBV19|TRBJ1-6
ASRKGQDNSPLH
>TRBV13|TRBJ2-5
ASSLRGPRETQY
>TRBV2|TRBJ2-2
ASRTGLGTGELF
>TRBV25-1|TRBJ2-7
ASSFSTGVSYEQY
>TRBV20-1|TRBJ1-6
SAREGTQPLH
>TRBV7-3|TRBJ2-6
ASSSGGGQGSTGANVLT
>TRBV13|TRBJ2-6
ASSSVLTGANVLT
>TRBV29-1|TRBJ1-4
SDDVYEKLF
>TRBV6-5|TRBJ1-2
ASSYSRTAYGYT
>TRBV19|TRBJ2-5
ASSALTSGSWETQY
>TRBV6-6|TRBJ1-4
ASSYSGTNEKLF
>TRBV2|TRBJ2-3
ASTATSGGADTQY
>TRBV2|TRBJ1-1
ASIPKGHDTEAF
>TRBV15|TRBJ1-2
APYVAGSYGYT
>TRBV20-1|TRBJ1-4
SAVLGGGEVCANEKLF
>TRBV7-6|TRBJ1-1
ASSLARTSEAF
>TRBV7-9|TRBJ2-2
ASSQALAPGELF
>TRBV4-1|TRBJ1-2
ASSLQGSTGGYT
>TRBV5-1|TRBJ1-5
ASSETGPEPQH
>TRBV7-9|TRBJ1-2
ASSLGGLGDGYGYT
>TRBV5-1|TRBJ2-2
ASGLQGTGELF